These T cell receptor beta chains were read from a single sample in a study of blood T cells in healthy people across ages. TCRdb reanalysed the 5' RACE reads using MiXCR and keeps one entry per CDR3 protein. Altogether approximately 490,000 distinct CDR3 sequences are present, approximately 25% being singletons, with the ten largest covering approximately 8.7%. This sample was shared with a second study, whose subject was T cells of mothers and their children.

Sequencing used blood. The source of these receptors is a boy younger than 18 in good health. The conserved cysteine and the conserved F or W are not part of the CDR3 here. The order of the fields is J gene, clone size, V gene, CDR3 protein. Some rows have no size entry. The others give once, few or many, or a class for an expanded clone.

TRBJ2-1	NA	TRBV14	ASSQDRLRNEQF
TRBJ2-1	NA	TRBV2	ASSQTAYNEQF
NA	NA	TRBV18	ASSPTGVSLGEQY
TRBJ2-1	many	TRBV2	ASSVDNEQF
TRBJ2-3	NA	TRBV20-1	SAPGQGPDTQY
TRBJ2-2	NA	TRBV7-2	ASSFTGGPSTGELF
TRBJ2-5	NA	TRBV24-1	ATSDLIGGLETQY
TRBJ2-2	medium-sized	TRBV6-4	ASSEGTGELF
TRBJ2-2	NA	TRBV6-1	ASGIGGASGGGELF
TRBJ1-2	NA	TRBV19	ASSRTDRADGYT
TRBJ2-5	NA	TRBV5-5	ASSRGGVETQY
TRBJ2-7	few	TRBV28	ASSSLRLSGVIYEQY
TRBJ2-5	NA	TRBV25-1	ASSGYGTGLQETQY
TRBJ2-5	NA	TRBV5-1	ASSLALDGYQETQY
TRBJ2-1	few	TRBV14	ASSLLAGNINEQF
TRBJ2-5	few	TRBV7-3	ASSKDGEETQY